The 10 T cell receptor beta chains listed next were all sequenced from one sample in a study of blood T cell repertoires in COVID-19 (dated by TCRdb to the early 2020s). The library was generated by the immunoSEQ multiplex PCR assay. TCRdb carries this immuneACCESS record with in-frame sequences only. Its versions omit some clonotypes, under half of them owing to an unresolved V gene in the studies checked, with the rest unexplained. This sample comprises 40,000 to 65,000 clones, about nine tenths of them detected only once. Jointly, the top ten make up 2.5% to 3% of the sample. Sequenced: peripheral blood. Every receptor here comes from a man older than 75 with acute or convalescent COVID-19.

The rearrangement links TRBV5-4 to TRBJ2-3; 8 bases map to TRBD2. There are 16 residues in the CDR3. CDR1 SGHNT and CDR2 YYREEE come from the germline V gene (reference sequence). With V trimmed by 4 bases and J by 5 bases, 12 bases remained unmatched. This CDR3 is CASSRDGGGIRDTQYF. CDR3 bases: TGTGCCAGCAGCCGGGACGGGGGGGGAATAAGAGATACGCAGTATTTT.

This CDR3 is CASSPGTTVEQFF. CDR3 DNA: TGTGCCAGCAGCCCCGGGACTACTGTTGAGCAGTTCTTC. The rearrangement links TRBV5-5 to TRBJ2-1; 7 bases match TRBD2. V lost 4 bases, J lost 9 bases, and 7 bases stayed unmatched. The CDR3 sequence is 13 residues long. Germline V gives CDR1 SGHKS, CDR2 YYEKEE (reference sequence).

The chain is built from TRBV15 and TRBJ2-2; D gene unclear. Germline V lookup: CDR1 LNHNV, CDR2 YYDKDF (reference sequence). V was shortened by 3 bases and J by 0 bases, with 5 bases between the two germline ends. The CDR3 is 14 residues long. The CDR3 region is CATSSYANTGELFF. Here the CDR3 DNA reads TGTGCCACCAGCAGCTACGCGAACACCGGGGAGCTGTTTTTT.

This chain links TRBV9 with TRBJ2-1, with 7 bases identical to TRBD2. The CDR3 totals 15 residues. After removal of 3 bases from V and 2 bases from J, the junction contained 5 bases not matched to a gene. CDR1 is SGDLS, CDR2 YYNGEE, per germline. As DNA, the CDR3 is TGTGCCAGCAGCGCCGCGGGGGTCACCTACAATGAGCAGTTCTTC. It encodes CASSAAGVTYNEQFF.

V usage is TRBV3-1 (or the pseudogene TRBV3-2) and J usage is TRBJ2-5, with TRBD1 identical over 7 bases. The V and J ends lost 6 bases and 5 bases, in that order; junction bases with no gene match: 9. The germline V gene has CDR1 LGHDT and CDR2 YNNKEL (reference sequence). The CDR3 sequence is 14 residues long. As DNA, the CDR3 is TGTGCCAGCAGTCATAACAGGGGCCGGGAGACCCAGTACTTC. Translating gives CASSHNRGRETQYF.

This clone was counted between two and nine times. The chain recombines TRBV5-6 with TRBJ1-5, with 7 bases that match TRBD1. V trimming: 0 bases; J trimming: 0 bases; junction bases outside the gene matches: 3. The CDR3 length is 16 residues. Germline V gene lookup returns CDR1 SGHDT and CDR2 YYEEEE. The CDR3 loop reads CASSLGGQSSNQPQHF. CDR3 DNA sequence: TGTGCCAGCAGCTTGGGGGGACAGAGTAGCAATCAGCCCCAGCATTTT.

The genes are TRBV19 and TRBJ1-3, with D possibly TRBD1 on 6 matching bases. Looked up from germline, CDR1 is LNHDA and CDR2 is SQIVND (reference sequence). Trimming cost V 7 bases and J 0 bases, with 13 bases left between them. The CDR3 is made up of 15 amino acids. The CDR3: CASMTGRSSGNTIYF. In nucleotides, the CDR3 is TGTGCCAGTATGACAGGCCGCAGCTCTGGAAACACCATATATTTT.

V usage is TRBV9 and J usage is TRBJ1-2; 8 nucleotides agree with TRBD1. Germline trimming cut 2 bases from V and 2 bases from J; bases unmatched to any gene: 5. This CDR3 contains 15 residues. The germline V gene encodes CDR1 SGDLS and CDR2 YYNGEE. In DNA form, the CDR3 reads TGTGCCAGCAGCGTGGGGTCAGGGGGCAACTATGGCTACACCTTC. Protein sequence: CASSVGSGGNYGYTF.

The rearrangement uses TRBV11-2 and TRBJ1-4; 7 nucleotides line up with TRBD1. The CDR3 runs to 14 residues. Germline CDR1 reads SGHAT; CDR2 reads FQNNGV. With 6 bases clipped from V and 3 bases from J, the junction kept 4 bases outside the gene matches. The DNA of the CDR3 is TGTGCCAGCAGGGCGACAGGGTCTAATGAAAAACTGTTTTTT. As protein: CASRATGSNEKLFF.

This clone was recorded once. The genes are TRBV6-5 and TRBJ2-7, with 7 bases lining up with TRBD1. This CDR3 has 11 amino acids. V was pared by 6 bases and J by 6 bases, with 2 bases of the junction left unmatched. Germline CDR1 and CDR2: MNHEY and SVGAGI. CDR3 loop: CASRRQGEQYF. In DNA, the CDR3 is TGTGCCAGCAGAAGACAGGGCGAGCAGTACTTC.